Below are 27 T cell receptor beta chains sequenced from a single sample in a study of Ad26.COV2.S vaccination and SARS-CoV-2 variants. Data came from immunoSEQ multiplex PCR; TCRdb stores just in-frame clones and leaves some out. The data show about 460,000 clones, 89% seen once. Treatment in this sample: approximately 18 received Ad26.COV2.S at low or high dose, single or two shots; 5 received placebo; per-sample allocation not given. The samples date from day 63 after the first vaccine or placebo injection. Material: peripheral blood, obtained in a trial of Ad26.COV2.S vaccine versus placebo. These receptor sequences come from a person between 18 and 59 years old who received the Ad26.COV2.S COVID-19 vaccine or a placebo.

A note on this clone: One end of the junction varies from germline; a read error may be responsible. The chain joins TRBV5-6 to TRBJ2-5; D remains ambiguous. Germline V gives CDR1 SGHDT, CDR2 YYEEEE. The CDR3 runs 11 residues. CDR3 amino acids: CASSGPRSTDF. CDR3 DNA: TGTGCCAGCAGCGGCCCGAGGAGTACGGACTTC.

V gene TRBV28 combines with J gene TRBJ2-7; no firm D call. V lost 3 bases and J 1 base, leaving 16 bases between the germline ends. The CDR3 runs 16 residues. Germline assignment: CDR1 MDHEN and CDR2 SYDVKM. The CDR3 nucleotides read TGTGCCAGCAGTTTCACCCATATACAGAGTTCCTACGAGCAGTACTTC. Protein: CASSFTHIQSSYEQYF.

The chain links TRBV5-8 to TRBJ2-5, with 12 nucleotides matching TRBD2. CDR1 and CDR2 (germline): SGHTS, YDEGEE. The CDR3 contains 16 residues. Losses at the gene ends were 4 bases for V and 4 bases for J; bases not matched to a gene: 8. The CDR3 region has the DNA TGTGCCAGCAGCGTGGGGTCTAGCGGGAGGGGAGAGACCCAGTACTTC. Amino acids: CASSVGSSGRGETQYF.

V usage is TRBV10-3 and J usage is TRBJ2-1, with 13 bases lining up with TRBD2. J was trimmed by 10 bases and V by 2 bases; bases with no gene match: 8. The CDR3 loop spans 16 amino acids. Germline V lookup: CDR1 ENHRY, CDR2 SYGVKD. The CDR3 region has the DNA TGTGCCATCAGTGAGACCGGACTAGCGGGAGCTGGGGAGCAGTTCTTC. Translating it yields CAISETGLAGAGEQFF.

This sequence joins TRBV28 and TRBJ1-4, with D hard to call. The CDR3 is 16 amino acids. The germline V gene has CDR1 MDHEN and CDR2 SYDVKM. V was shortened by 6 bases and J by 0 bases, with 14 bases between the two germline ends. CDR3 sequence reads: CASSHLGLTTNEKLFF. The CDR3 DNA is TGTGCCAGCAGCCACTTAGGACTGACAACTAATGAAAAACTGTTTTTT.

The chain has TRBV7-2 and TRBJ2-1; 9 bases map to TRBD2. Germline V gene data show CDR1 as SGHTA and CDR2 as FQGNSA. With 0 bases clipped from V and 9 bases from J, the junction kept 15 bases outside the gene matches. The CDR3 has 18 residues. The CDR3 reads CASSLAPRGGVGSAEQFF. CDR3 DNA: TGTGCCAGCAGCTTAGCGCCGCGGGGGGGCGTTGGCAGCGCTGAGCAGTTCTTC.

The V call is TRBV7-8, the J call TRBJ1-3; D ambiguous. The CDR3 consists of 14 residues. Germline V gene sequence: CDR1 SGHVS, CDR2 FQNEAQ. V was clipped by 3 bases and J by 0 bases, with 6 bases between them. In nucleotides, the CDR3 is TGTGCCAGCAGCTTCTATTCCTCTGGAAACACCATATATTTT. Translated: CASSFYSSGNTIYF.

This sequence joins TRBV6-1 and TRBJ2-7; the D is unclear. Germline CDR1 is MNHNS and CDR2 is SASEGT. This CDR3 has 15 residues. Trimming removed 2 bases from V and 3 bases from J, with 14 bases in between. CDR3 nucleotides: TGTGCCAGCAGTGAACCCAGAGGTTACGGCTACGAGCAGTACTTC. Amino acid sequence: CASSEPRGYGYEQYF.

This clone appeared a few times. CDR3 in amino acids: CASSGQGWYEQYF. The CDR3 DNA sequence: TGTGCCAGCTCGGGACAGGGCTGGTACGAGCAGTACTTC. The V call is TRBV18, the J call TRBJ2-7, with 9 bases that match TRBD1. Germline CDR1 is KGHSH and CDR2 is LQKENI. The CDR3 has 13 amino acids. Trimming took 6 bases from V and 4 from J; bases not matched to a gene: 4.

DNA for the CDR3: TGTGCCAGCAATCCTAGCATAAGATCCTACAATGAGCAGTTCTTC. As protein: CASNPSIRSYNEQFF. The chain combines TRBV2 with TRBJ2-1, with D possibly matching TRBD2 (5 bases). The V and J ends lost 7 bases and 1 base respectively, with 14 bases between them. The CDR3 is 15 residues long. Germline CDR1 SNHLY, CDR2 FYNNEI.

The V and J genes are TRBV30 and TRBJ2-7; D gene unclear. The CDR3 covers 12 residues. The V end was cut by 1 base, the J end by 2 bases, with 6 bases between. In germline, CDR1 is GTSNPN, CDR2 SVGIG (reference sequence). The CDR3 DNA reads TGTGCCTGGAGTGAAACAGCCTACGAGCAGTACTTC. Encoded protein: CAWSETAYEQYF.

The CDR3 DNA sequence: TGTGCCTGGAGCGACTTAGGGCCCTTGAACACTGAAGCTTTCTTT. Its translation: CAWSDLGPLNTEAFF. J is TRBJ1-1 and V is TRBV30; the D is unclear. Germline CDR1 reads GTSNPN; CDR2 reads SVGIG (reference sequence). The CDR3 is 15 amino acids. The V gene lost 3 bases and the J gene lost 0 bases, with 14 bases spanning the gap.

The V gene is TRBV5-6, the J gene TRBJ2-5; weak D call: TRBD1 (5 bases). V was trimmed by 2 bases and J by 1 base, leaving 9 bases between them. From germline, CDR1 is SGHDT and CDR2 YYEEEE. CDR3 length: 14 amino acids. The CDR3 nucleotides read TGTGCCAGCAGCTTCAGGGTTTCCCAAGAGACCCAGTACTTC. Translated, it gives CASSFRVSQETQYF.

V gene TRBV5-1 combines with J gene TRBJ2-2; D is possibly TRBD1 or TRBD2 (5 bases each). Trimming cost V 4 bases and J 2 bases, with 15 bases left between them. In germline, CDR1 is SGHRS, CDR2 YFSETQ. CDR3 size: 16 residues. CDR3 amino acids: CASSILGRINTGELFF. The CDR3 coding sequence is TGCGCCAGCAGCATACTGGGACGGATAAACACCGGGGAGCTGTTTTTT.

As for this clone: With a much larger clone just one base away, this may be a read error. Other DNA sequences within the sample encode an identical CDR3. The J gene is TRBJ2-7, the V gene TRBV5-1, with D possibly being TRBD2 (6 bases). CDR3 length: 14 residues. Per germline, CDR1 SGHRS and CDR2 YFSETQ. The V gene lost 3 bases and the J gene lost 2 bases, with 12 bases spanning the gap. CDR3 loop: CASSSGTLTYEQYF. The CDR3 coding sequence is TGCGCCAGCAGCTCCGGGACTTTGACCTACGAGCAGTACTTC.

CDR3 sequence: CASSQRSRGVNQPQHF. CDR3 bases: TGTGCCAGCAGCCAGCGGTCCCGAGGGGTCAACCAGCCCCAGCATTTT. This chain connects TRBV5-6 to TRBJ1-5; TRBD1 might be the D (5 bases). The V gene lost 4 bases and the J gene lost 7 bases, with 21 bases spanning the gap. Germline values: CDR1 SGHDT, CDR2 YYEEEE. The CDR3 totals 16 residues.

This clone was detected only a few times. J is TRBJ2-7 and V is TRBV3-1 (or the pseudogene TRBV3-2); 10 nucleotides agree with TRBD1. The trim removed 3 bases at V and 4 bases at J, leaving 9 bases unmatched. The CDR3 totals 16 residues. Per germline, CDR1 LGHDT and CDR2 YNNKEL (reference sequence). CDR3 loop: CASSHHGGQGNYEQYF. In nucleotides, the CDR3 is TGTGCCAGCAGCCATCATGGGGGACAGGGGAATTACGAGCAGTACTTC.

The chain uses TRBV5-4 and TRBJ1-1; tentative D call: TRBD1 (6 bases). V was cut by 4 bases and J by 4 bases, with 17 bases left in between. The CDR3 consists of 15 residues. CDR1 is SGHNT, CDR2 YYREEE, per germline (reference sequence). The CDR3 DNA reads TGTGCCAGCAGCCCAGGAGGGGGGGCGCGCACTGAAGCTTTCTTT. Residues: CASSPGGGARTEAFF.

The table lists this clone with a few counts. CDR3 nucleotides: TGTGCCAGCAGTTACTCTCGGTCGGGAACCTACGAGCAGTACTTC. Protein sequence: CASSYSRSGTYEQYF. J is TRBJ2-7 and V is TRBV6-5, with a tentative D call TRBD2 (5 bases). This CDR3 has 15 amino acids. Germline CDR1 and CDR2: MNHEY and SVGAGI. V shed 0 bases and J shed 2 bases, with 11 bases lying between them.

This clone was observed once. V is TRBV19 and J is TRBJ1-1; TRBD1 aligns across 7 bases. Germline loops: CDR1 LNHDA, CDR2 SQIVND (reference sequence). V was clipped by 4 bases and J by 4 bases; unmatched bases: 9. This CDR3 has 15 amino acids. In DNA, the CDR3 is TGTGCCAGTAGTAGAGACAGGGCAAGGAGCACTGAAGCTTTCTTT. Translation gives CASSRDRARSTEAFF.

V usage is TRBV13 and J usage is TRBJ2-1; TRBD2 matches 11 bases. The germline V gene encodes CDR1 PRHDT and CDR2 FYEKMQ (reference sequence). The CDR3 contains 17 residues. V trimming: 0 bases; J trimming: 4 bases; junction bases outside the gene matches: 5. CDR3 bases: TGTGCCAGCAGCTTAGGACCGGGACTAGCGGATTACAATGAGCAGTTCTTC. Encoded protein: CASSLGPGLADYNEQFF.

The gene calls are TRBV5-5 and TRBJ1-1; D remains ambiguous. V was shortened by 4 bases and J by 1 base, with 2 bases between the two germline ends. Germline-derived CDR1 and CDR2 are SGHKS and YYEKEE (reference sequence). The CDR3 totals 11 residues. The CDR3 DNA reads TGTGCCAGCAGCCAGAACACTGAAGCTTTCTTT. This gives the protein CASSQNTEAFF.

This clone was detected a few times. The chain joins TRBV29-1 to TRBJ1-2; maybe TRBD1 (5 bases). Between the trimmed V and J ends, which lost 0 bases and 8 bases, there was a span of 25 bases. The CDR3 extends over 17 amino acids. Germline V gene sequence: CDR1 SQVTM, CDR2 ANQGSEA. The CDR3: CSVEDLGRTSSGEGYTF. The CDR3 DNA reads TGCAGCGTTGAAGATCTGGGGCGGACTTCCTCCGGTGAAGGCTACACCTTC.

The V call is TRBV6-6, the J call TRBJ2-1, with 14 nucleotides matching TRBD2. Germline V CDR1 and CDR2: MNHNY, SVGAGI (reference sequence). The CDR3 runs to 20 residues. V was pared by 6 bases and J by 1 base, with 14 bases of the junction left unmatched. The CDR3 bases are TGTGCCAGCAGCCGAGTTGGGGGACTAGCGGGAGAAGGGTCCTACAATGAGCAGTTCTTC. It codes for CASSRVGGLAGEGSYNEQFF.

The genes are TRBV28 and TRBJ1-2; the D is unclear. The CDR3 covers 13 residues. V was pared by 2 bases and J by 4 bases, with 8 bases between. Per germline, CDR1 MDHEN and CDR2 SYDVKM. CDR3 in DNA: TGTGCCAGCAGTTTACTAGCAGGCTATGGCTACACCTTC. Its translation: CASSLLAGYGYTF.

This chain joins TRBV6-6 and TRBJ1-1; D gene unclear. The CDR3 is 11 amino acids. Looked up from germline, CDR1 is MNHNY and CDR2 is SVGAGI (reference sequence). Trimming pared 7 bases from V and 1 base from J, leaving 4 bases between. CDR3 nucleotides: TGTGCCAGCACTACGAACACTGAAGCTTTCTTT. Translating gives CASTTNTEAFF.

The CDR3 DNA follows: TGTGCCAGCAGCTTATTCACGGATGCTAACTATGGCTACACCTTC. It is translated as CASSLFTDANYGYTF. J is TRBJ1-2 and V is TRBV7-8; D not resolved. The CDR3 consists of 15 residues. The germline V gene has CDR1 SGHVS and CDR2 FQNEAQ. The V gene lost 2 bases and the J gene lost 0 bases, with 10 bases spanning the gap.